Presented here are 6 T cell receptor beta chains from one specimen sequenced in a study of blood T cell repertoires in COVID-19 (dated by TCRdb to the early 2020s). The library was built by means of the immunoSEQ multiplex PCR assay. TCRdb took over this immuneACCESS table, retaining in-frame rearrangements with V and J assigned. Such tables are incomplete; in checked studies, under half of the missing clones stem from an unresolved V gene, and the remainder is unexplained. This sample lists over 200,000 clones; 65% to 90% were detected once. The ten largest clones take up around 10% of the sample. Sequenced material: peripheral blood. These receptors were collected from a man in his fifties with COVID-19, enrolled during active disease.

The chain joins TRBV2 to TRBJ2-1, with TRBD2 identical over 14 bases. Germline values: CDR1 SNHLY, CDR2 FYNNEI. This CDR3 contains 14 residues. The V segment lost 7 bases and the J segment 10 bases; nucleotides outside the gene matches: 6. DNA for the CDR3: TGTGCCAGCAATGGACTAGCGGGGGGACAAGAGCAGTTCTTC. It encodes CASNGLAGGQEQFF.

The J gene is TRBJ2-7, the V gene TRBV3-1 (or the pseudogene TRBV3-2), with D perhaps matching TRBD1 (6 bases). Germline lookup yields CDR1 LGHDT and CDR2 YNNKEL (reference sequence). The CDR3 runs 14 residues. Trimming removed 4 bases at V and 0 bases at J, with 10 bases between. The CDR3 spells CASSPRQDSYEQYF. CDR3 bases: TGTGCCAGCAGCCCAAGACAGGACTCCTACGAGCAGTACTTC.

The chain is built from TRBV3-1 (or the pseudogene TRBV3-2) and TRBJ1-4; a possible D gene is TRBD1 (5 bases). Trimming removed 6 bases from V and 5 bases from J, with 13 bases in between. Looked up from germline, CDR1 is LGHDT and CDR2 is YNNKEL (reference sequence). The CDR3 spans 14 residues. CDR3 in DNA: TGTGCCAGCAGTGTCGGGCAGGGAAATGAAAAACTGTTTTTT. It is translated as CASSVGQGNEKLFF.

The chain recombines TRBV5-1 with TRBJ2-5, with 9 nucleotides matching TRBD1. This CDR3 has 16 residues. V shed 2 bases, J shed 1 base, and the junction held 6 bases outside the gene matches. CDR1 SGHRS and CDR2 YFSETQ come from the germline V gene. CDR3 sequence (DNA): TGCGCCAGCAGCTTAGCTAAGGGACAGGGCCAAGAGACCCAGTACTTC. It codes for CASSLAKGQGQETQYF.

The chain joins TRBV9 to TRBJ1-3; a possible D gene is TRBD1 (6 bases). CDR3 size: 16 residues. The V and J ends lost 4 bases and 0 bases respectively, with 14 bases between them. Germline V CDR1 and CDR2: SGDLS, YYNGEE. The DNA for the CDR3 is TGTGCCAGCAGCCCAGATGACAGGCCCTCTGGAAACACCATATATTTT. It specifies CASSPDDRPSGNTIYF.

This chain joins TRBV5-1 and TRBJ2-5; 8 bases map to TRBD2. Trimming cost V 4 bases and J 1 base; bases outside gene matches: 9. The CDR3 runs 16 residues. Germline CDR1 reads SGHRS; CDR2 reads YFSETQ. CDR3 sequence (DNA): TGCGCCAGCAGCCCCACGGGACTAGGTCCCCAAGAGACCCAGTACTTC. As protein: CASSPTGLGPQETQYF.